This TCR beta chain was observed in a study of PD-L1 blockade in urothelial cancer. Study as a whole: The number of prior chemotherapy regimens per patient was 0 to 3.

V gave up 4 bases and J gave up 4 bases; unmatched junction bases: 6. The CDR3 runs 14 residues. The germline CDR1 and CDR2 sequences are MNHNS and SASEGT. The table lists this clone with a count of one. Sample time point: peripheral blood 6 weeks after treatment start. Sequencing used immunoSEQ multiplex PCR; TCRdb keeps in-frame clones, though not all of them. The data contain about 76,000 clones, about 91% of them seen just once; the ten biggest clones take up 0.7% to 0.9%. The sample here was PBMCs, taken around atezolizumab (anti-PD-L1) treatment. The gene calls are TRBV6-1 and TRBJ1-2, with 7 nucleotides matching TRBD1. This sequence originates from a woman older than 75 with urothelial cancer. The chain's CDR3 is CASSVTGVTYGYTF. The CDR3 coding sequence is TGTGCCAGCAGTGTAACAGGGGTTACCTATGGCTACACCTTC.